This passage covers 32 T cell receptor beta chains from one sample sequenced in a study of cytomegalovirus exposure and HLA in healthy donors. Sequencing used immunoSEQ multiplex PCR; TCRdb keeps in-frame clones, though not all of them. The repertoire holds about 330,000 clones, with about nine tenths as singletons. The sample taken for sequencing was PBMCs. Receptor source: a woman in her thirties in good health and CMV-seropositive.

This clone was recorded only once. This chain uses TRBV27 with TRBJ2-7; D is ambiguous. Germline V CDR1 and CDR2: MNHEY, SMNVEV (reference sequence). CDR3 size: 14 residues. V was clipped by 6 bases and J by 4 bases, with 16 bases between them. The CDR3 loop is CASRPGGQNYEQYF. In DNA form, the CDR3 reads TGTGCCAGCAGACCGGGTGGTCAGAATTACGAGCAGTACTTC.

The chain employs TRBV6-1 and TRBJ1-1, with unresolved D. Germline CDR1 and CDR2: MNHNS and SASEGT. V lost 4 bases and J 0 bases, leaving 15 bases between the germline ends. The CDR3 contains 16 residues. CDR3: CASSGVEGQVNTEAFF. DNA of the CDR3: TGTGCCAGCAGTGGGGTTGAAGGGCAGGTGAACACTGAAGCTTTCTTT.

The V gene is TRBV15, the J gene TRBJ2-1; no clear D. In germline, CDR1 is LNHNV, CDR2 YYDKDF (reference sequence). V lost 2 bases and J lost 8, with 10 bases in between. The CDR3 covers 13 residues. The CDR3 loop is CATSRSALDEQFF. The CDR3 DNA is TGTGCCACCAGCAGATCAGCATTGGATGAGCAGTTCTTC.

The gene calls are TRBV7-7 and TRBJ2-1; D is unresolved. CDR1 and CDR2 (germline): SSHAT, FNYEAQ (reference sequence). The CDR3 loop spans 13 amino acids. The V and J ends lost 1 base and 4 bases respectively, with 5 bases between them. The CDR3 coding sequence is TGTGCCAGCAGCTTAGTTCAGTACAATGAGCAGTTCTTC. The encoded protein is CASSLVQYNEQFF.

This clone is a singleton in its sample. The chain combines TRBV28 with TRBJ2-7; D not certain. The CDR3 runs to 12 residues. CDR1 is MDHEN and CDR2 is SYDVKM in the germline V gene. V dropped 8 bases and J dropped 1 base, with 9 bases sitting between them. CDR3 DNA sequence: TGTGCCAGCTTTGGCTCTTCCTACGAGCAGTACTTC. Amino acid sequence: CASFGSSYEQYF. Full variable domain (outside the CDR3, taken from reference TRBV28 and TRBJ2-7): DVKVTQSSRYLVKRTGEKVFLECVQDMDHENMFWYRQDPGLGLRLIYFSYDVKMKEKGDIPEGYSVSREKKERFSLILESASTNQTSMYLCASFGSSYEQYFGPGTRLTVT.

The chain couples TRBV7-6 to TRBJ1-4; no clear D gene. The CDR3 contains 14 residues. The germline V gene encodes CDR1 SGHVS and CDR2 FNYEAQ. Trimming removed 3 bases at V and 7 bases at J, with 12 bases between. The CDR3 DNA follows: TGTGCCAGCAGCTTCAAGCTGACCCCTGAAAAACTGTTTTTT. Translating it yields CASSFKLTPEKLFF.

The chain has TRBV6-1 and TRBJ2-7; TRBD1 or TRBD2 may be the D gene (5 bases each). V was cut by 6 bases and J by 5 bases, with 17 bases left in between. In germline, CDR1 is MNHNS, CDR2 SASEGT. This CDR3 has 14 residues. The CDR3 DNA reads TGTGCCAGCAGCTTCGGGACGGAACTTAACGAGCAGTACTTC. It is translated as CASSFGTELNEQYF.

This clone has only one observation. This sequence joins TRBV28 and TRBJ1-6; D is ambiguous. Germline CDR1 MDHEN, CDR2 SYDVKM. Between the trimmed V and J ends, which lost 7 bases and 7 bases, there was a span of 11 bases. The CDR3 sequence is 13 residues long. The CDR3 sequence: CASTVLGNSPLHF. Written as DNA, the CDR3 is TGTGCCAGCACGGTCCTGGGAAATTCACCCCTCCACTTT. Drawing the rest from reference TRBV28 and TRBJ1-6, the complete variable domain is DVKVTQSSRYLVKRTGEKVFLECVQDMDHENMFWYRQDPGLGLRLIYFSYDVKMKEKGDIPEGYSVSREKKERFSLILESASTNQTSMYLCASTVLGNSPLHFGNGTRLTVT.

The chain carries TRBV27 and TRBJ2-1; weak D call: TRBD1 (6 bases). CDR3 length: 21 residues. V was trimmed by 3 bases and J by 5 bases, leaving 32 bases between them. Germline V lookup: CDR1 MNHEY, CDR2 SMNVEV (reference sequence). CDR3 amino acids: CASSLRNRVPTGLGLDNEQFF. The CDR3 region has the DNA TGTGCCAGCAGTTTGCGAAACAGGGTCCCGACCGGGCTTGGGCTGGACAATGAGCAGTTCTTC.

The chain recombines TRBV7-2 with TRBJ1-4; 10 nucleotides match TRBD1. V shed 2 bases and J 6 bases; nucleotides not matched to a gene: 12. This CDR3 comprises 18 residues. CDR1 SGHTA and CDR2 FQGNSA come from the germline V gene. The CDR3 is CASSLSPGQGILDEKLFF. CDR3 nucleotides: TGTGCCAGCAGCTTAAGTCCGGGACAGGGGATTTTGGATGAAAAACTGTTTTTT. The full variable domain, completed using reference TRBV7-2 and TRBJ1-4, is GAGVSQSPSNKVTEKGKDVELRCDPISGHTALYWYRQSLGQGLEFLIYFQGNSAPDKSGLPSDRFSAERTGGSVSTLTIQRTQQEDSAVYLCASSLSPGQGILDEKLFFGSGTQLSVL.

V gene TRBV2 combines with J gene TRBJ2-1; 7 bases line up with TRBD2. Trimming removed 7 bases from V and 4 bases from J; junction bases left unmatched: 4. This CDR3 comprises 13 residues. Germline loops: CDR1 SNHLY, CDR2 FYNNEI. As DNA, the CDR3 is TGTGCCAGCAACCGACTAGCATACAATGAGCAGTTCTTC. It yields the protein CASNRLAYNEQFF.

V and J are TRBV5-6 and TRBJ2-1, with unresolved D. Germline CDR1 reads SGHDT; CDR2 reads YYEEEE. This CDR3 spans 13 amino acids. Trimming removed 3 bases at V and 6 bases at J, with 10 bases between. CDR3 residues: CASSSRPGNEQFF. DNA for the CDR3: TGTGCCAGCAGCTCTCGGCCGGGCAATGAGCAGTTCTTC.

CDR3 nucleotides: TGTGCCAGCAGCTGGTCGTACGAGCAGTACTTC. This codes for CASSWSYEQYF. V and J are TRBV7-2 and TRBJ2-7; the D is unclear. CDR1 is SGHTA and CDR2 is FQGNSA in the germline V gene. Trimming pared 4 bases from V and 4 bases from J, leaving 5 bases between. This CDR3 spans 11 amino acids.

The chain uses TRBV7-2 and TRBJ2-7; 8 bases fit TRBD2. The junction had 11 bases not matched to a gene; V was cut back by 2 bases and J by 5 bases. CDR3 size: 16 residues. Looked up from germline, CDR1 is SGHTA and CDR2 is FQGNSA. The CDR3 DNA follows: TGTGCCAGCAGCTTAAGTACGGGAGGGATGAGGAACGAGCAGTACTTC. This codes for CASSLSTGGMRNEQYF.

The chain links TRBV6-5 to TRBJ2-3; 11 bases are a match to TRBD2. Trimming took 7 bases from V and 2 from J; bases not matched to a gene: 2. Germline assignment: CDR1 MNHEY and CDR2 SVGAGI. This CDR3 contains 14 residues. DNA of the CDR3: TGTGCCAGCACGGGACTAGCGGTCACAGATACGCAGTATTTT. Translating it yields CASTGLAVTDTQYF.

This clone was found many times. J is TRBJ2-5 and V is TRBV6-5; 13 positions agree with TRBD2. Trimming cost V 5 bases and J 7 bases; bases outside gene matches: 4. Per the germline V gene, CDR1 is MNHEY and CDR2 is SVGAGI. This CDR3 has 14 amino acids. The CDR3 here is CASSTSGGAATQYF. The DNA for the CDR3 is TGTGCCAGCAGTACTAGCGGGGGGGCCGCGACCCAGTACTTC.

J is TRBJ1-3 and V is TRBV12-5; D unclear. The germline CDR1 and CDR2 sequences are LGHNT and FRNRAP. This CDR3 region has 16 residues. V was shortened by 5 bases and J by 0 bases, with 14 bases between the two germline ends. CDR3 nucleotides: TGTGCTAGTGGTAAATCAGGTGCGAGCTCTGGAAACACCATATATTTT. Encoded protein: CASGKSGASSGNTIYF.

V gene TRBV27 combines with J gene TRBJ2-1; 8 nucleotides match TRBD2. The ends lost 8 bases at V and 10 bases at J; junction bases unmatched: 4. The CDR3 totals 11 residues. Germline V lookup: CDR1 MNHEY, CDR2 SMNVEV (reference sequence). CDR3 region: CASHSGEEQFF. The CDR3 DNA reads as TGTGCCAGCCATAGCGGGGAAGAGCAGTTCTTC.

The chain carries TRBV5-6 and TRBJ1-6; 9 positions agree with TRBD1. Germline V CDR1 and CDR2: SGHDT, YYEEEE. CDR3 size: 15 residues. V dropped 4 bases and J dropped 9; count of bases not matched to a gene: 8. CDR3 bases: TGTGCCAGCAGCGCCGGGACAGGGCTTTTTTCACCCCTCCACTTT. It is translated as CASSAGTGLFSPLHF.

The chain uses TRBV4-1 and TRBJ2-3; 7 bases fit TRBD2. The V gene end was trimmed by 3 bases and the J gene end by 2 bases; junction bases not matched to a gene: 11. The CDR3 sequence is 17 residues long. Germline V CDR1 and CDR2: MGHRA, YSYEKL. DNA for the CDR3: TGCGCCAGCAGCCACCAAGGAGCGGGACGAACCACAGATACGCAGTATTTT. Its protein product is CASSHQGAGRTTDTQYF.

The rearrangement joins TRBV19 to TRBJ1-2; D remains ambiguous. The V and J ends lost 1 base and 8 bases respectively, with 5 bases between them. Germline V gene sequence: CDR1 LNHDA, CDR2 SQIVND (reference sequence). The CDR3 is 11 residues long. The CDR3 loop reads CASSIVGGYTF. Here the CDR3 DNA reads TGTGCCAGTAGTATAGTTGGAGGCTACACCTTC.

This clone is a singleton in its sample. The J gene is TRBJ1-2, the V gene TRBV7-9; D uncertain. There are 15 residues in the CDR3. V dropped 0 bases and J dropped 3 bases, with 11 bases sitting between them. CDR1 and CDR2 (germline): SEHNR, FQNEAQ (reference sequence). In DNA, the CDR3 is TGTGCCAGCAGCTTAGCAGCAGGTAGTCACTATGGCTACACCTTC. Residues: CASSLAAGSHYGYTF.

The count of this clone is one. The V call is TRBV4-1, the J call TRBJ1-1; 8 nucleotides line up with TRBD1. CDR1 MGHRA and CDR2 YSYEKL come from the germline V gene. The CDR3 runs to 14 residues. With 5 bases clipped from V and 1 base from J, the junction kept 3 bases outside the gene matches. The CDR3 bases are TGCGCCAGCAGCTACGACAGGGGGAACACTGAAGCTTTCTTT. Translating gives CASSYDRGNTEAFF.

The chain employs TRBV5-1 and TRBJ2-7, with TRBD1 as a possible D gene (5 bases). CDR1 SGHRS and CDR2 YFSETQ come from the germline V gene. V was shortened by 4 bases and J by 3 bases, with 11 bases between the two germline ends. This CDR3 region has 13 residues. The CDR3 spells CASSMPQGYEQYF. CDR3 coding DNA: TGCGCCAGCAGCATGCCTCAGGGCTACGAGCAGTACTTC.

The chain combines TRBV7-6 with TRBJ2-7; D is perhaps TRBD2 (5 bases). The V and J ends lost 5 bases and 5 bases respectively, with 19 bases between them. The CDR3 covers 15 residues. The germline V gene encodes CDR1 SGHVS and CDR2 FNYEAQ. CDR3 in amino acids: CASSHPVGRPHEQYF. The CDR3 coding sequence is TGTGCCAGCAGCCACCCGGTGGGGAGACCCCACGAGCAGTACTTC.

DNA of the CDR3: TGTGCCAGCTCACTAGAGACAGGCTGGTTCACTGAAGCTTTCTTT. This encodes CASSLETGWFTEAFF. The chain links TRBV18 to TRBJ1-1, with D perhaps matching TRBD1 (6 bases). CDR1 is KGHSH, CDR2 LQKENI, per germline. Trimming cost V 4 bases and J 4 bases, with 16 bases left between them. This CDR3 spans 15 amino acids.

CDR3 amino acids: CASSGDRKNSNQPQHF. DNA of the CDR3: TGTGCCAGCTCCGGGGACAGAAAAAATAGCAATCAGCCCCAGCATTTT. The V call is TRBV2, the J call TRBJ1-5; 7 bases fit TRBD1. Germline CDR1 is SNHLY and CDR2 is FYNNEI. The CDR3 has 16 residues. The V gene end was trimmed by 8 bases and the J gene end by 0 bases; junction bases not matched to a gene: 10.

The chain employs TRBV7-2 and TRBJ2-7; TRBD1 aligns across 8 bases. Germline V gives CDR1 SGHTA, CDR2 FQGNSA. This CDR3 is 16 amino acids long. With V trimmed by 2 bases and J by 5 bases, 11 bases remained unmatched. CDR3 sequence reads: CASSLSAGGPRHEQYF. For the CDR3, the DNA is TGTGCCAGCAGCTTAAGCGCAGGGGGCCCCCGCCACGAGCAGTACTTC.

The chain recombines TRBV4-3 with TRBJ1-1, with 7 bases matching TRBD1. Germline lookup yields CDR1 LGHNA and CDR2 YSLEER. V dropped 1 base and J dropped 3; count of bases not matched to a gene: 2. This CDR3 has 14 residues. This CDR3 is CASSQGQGDTEAFF. The CDR3 DNA is TGCGCCAGCAGCCAAGGACAGGGCGACACTGAAGCTTTCTTT.

The J gene is TRBJ1-2, the V gene TRBV2, with D uncertain. The germline V and J ends were trimmed by 1 base and 1 base, with 10 bases remaining between them. Germline CDR1 is SNHLY and CDR2 is FYNNEI. CDR3 length: 15 amino acids. Here the CDR3 DNA reads TGTGCCAGCAGTGAAGGAGTAGACTATAACTATGGCTACACCTTC. Its protein is CASSEGVDYNYGYTF.

The V call is TRBV6-1, the J call TRBJ2-7; TRBD2 is a possible D gene (7 bases). CDR3 length: 15 residues. V lost 3 bases and J 1 base, leaving 13 bases between the germline ends. The V gene's germline CDR1 is MNHNS and CDR2 SASEGT. The CDR3 bases are TGTGCCAGCAGTGACCCACAGGGAGGGTCCTACGAGCAGTACTTC. It translates to CASSDPQGGSYEQYF.

J is TRBJ2-7 and V is TRBV28, with D uncertain. The germline V gene has CDR1 MDHEN and CDR2 SYDVKM. V lost 9 bases to trimming and J lost 0 bases, with 9 bases between them. The CDR3 has 12 amino acids. CDR3 sequence: CASHLGSYEQYF. In nucleotides, the CDR3 is TGTGCCAGTCATCTGGGCTCCTACGAGCAGTACTTC.